This T cell receptor (beta chain) was identified in a study of shared clonotypes between healthy human individuals. Data came from immunoSEQ multiplex PCR; TCRdb stores just in-frame clones and leaves some out. There are around 510,000 clones in the sample; around 81% occur only once, and about 12% lies in the top ten. After removal of 5 bases from V and 3 bases from J, the junction contained 15 bases not matched to a gene. Per the germline V gene, CDR1 is SGHTA and CDR2 is FQGNSA. The CDR3 runs to 19 residues. This TCR was sampled from a woman aged 40 to 49 in good health. Some clones in this sample may be carry-over from other donors' samples. Sequencing used PBMCs. This chain links TRBV7-2 with TRBJ2-4; 11 nucleotides match TRBD2. The DNA of the CDR3 is TGTGCCAGCAGCCTTGCCGGGACTAGCGGAGCCCTTATCAAAAACATTCAGTACTTC. The encoded protein is CASSLAGTSGALIKNIQYF. The variable domain in full, with the rest retrieved from reference TRBV7-2 and TRBJ2-4, is GAGVSQSPSNKVTEKGKDVELRCDPISGHTALYWYRQSLGQGLEFLIYFQGNSAPDKSGLPSDRFSAERTGGSVSTLTIQRTQQEDSAVYLCASSLAGTSGALIKNIQYFGAGTRLSVL.